These 25 T cell receptor beta chains were sequenced from one sample in a study of radiation and T cells in renal cell carcinoma. Time point specified: blood 2 weeks post-SBRT. The treatment here: 15 Gy SBRT to primary tumor, nephrectomy 4 weeks later. The table came from immunoSEQ multiplex PCR; TCRdb's copy has only in-frame clones and leaves some out. Of around 86,000 clones detected, approximately 86% appear once; the ten largest clones hold about 22%. The sequencing used blood, collected from a patient whose treatment included radiotherapy and nephrectomy. All receptors come from a woman between 50 and 59 years old with renal cell carcinoma.

The CDR3 loop is CASSPRDNEQFF. The CDR3 nucleotides are TGTGCCAGTAGTCCCCGGGACAATGAGCAGTTCTTC. This sequence joins TRBV19 and TRBJ2-1, with D unclear. Per germline, CDR1 LNHDA and CDR2 SQIVND (reference sequence). The V end was cut by 5 bases, the J end by 5 bases, with 7 bases between. The CDR3 runs 12 residues.

J is TRBJ1-2 and V is TRBV6-1; no clear D gene. In germline, CDR1 is MNHNS, CDR2 SASEGT. V lost 2 bases and J lost 6, with 7 bases in between. There are 12 residues in the CDR3. In nucleotides, the CDR3 is TGTGCCAGCAGTGAATCGGGGAATGGCTACACCTTC. Translating it yields CASSESGNGYTF.

This rearrangement joins TRBV6-1 to TRBJ1-3; no firm D call. The CDR3 is 16 residues long. From germline, CDR1 is MNHNS and CDR2 SASEGT. Trimming removed 2 bases at V and 0 bases at J, with 11 bases between. Here the CDR3 reads CASSEQQSYSGNTIYF. For the CDR3, the DNA is TGTGCCAGCAGTGAACAACAGTCCTACTCTGGAAACACCATATATTTT.

CDR3 DNA: TGTGCCAGCAGCGAGGGGACGGTCGCCTCGGGACTAGCGGACAATGAGCAGTTCTTC. Its protein is CASSEGTVASGLADNEQFF. The gene calls are TRBV7-9 and TRBJ2-1; 11 nucleotides line up with TRBD2. Germline CDR1 and CDR2: SEHNR and FQNEAQ (reference sequence). The J segment lost 5 bases and the V segment lost 5 bases, leaving 17 bases of the junction unmatched. The CDR3 has 19 amino acids.

The rearrangement links TRBV19 to TRBJ2-5; maybe TRBD1 (6 bases). Germline CDR1 LNHDA, CDR2 SQIVND (reference sequence). The germline V and J ends were trimmed by 7 bases and 2 bases, with 17 bases remaining between them. This CDR3 is 15 amino acids long. CDR3 nucleotides: TGTGCCAGTACAAAGACAGGCGGATGGCAAGAGACCCAGTACTTC. Residues: CASTKTGGWQETQYF.

The genes are TRBV7-7 and TRBJ1-1; D unresolved. The CDR3 contains 16 residues. Trimming took off 5 bases at V and 3 bases at J, with 19 bases between the two ends. CDR1 is SSHAT and CDR2 is FNYEAQ in the germline V gene (reference sequence). As DNA, the CDR3 is TGTGCCAGCAGCGACGGATATCTCACCGGGGACACTGAAGCTTTCTTT. It translates to CASSDGYLTGDTEAFF.

This sequence joins TRBV6-1 and TRBJ1-2; D uncertain. Germline loops: CDR1 MNHNS, CDR2 SASEGT. Trimming took 5 bases from V and 2 from J, leaving 9 bases between them. The CDR3 loop spans 13 amino acids. CDR3 amino acids: CASSKPRNYGYTF. DNA of the CDR3: TGTGCCAGCAGTAAGCCAAGAAACTATGGCTACACCTTC.

V usage is TRBV7-9 and J usage is TRBJ2-2; D could derive from TRBD1 or TRBD2 (5 bases each). V was clipped by 5 bases and J by 0 bases, with 13 bases between them. The CDR3 totals 16 residues. The germline gives CDR1 SEHNR, CDR2 FQNEAQ (reference sequence). The CDR3 here is CASSITGPANTGELFF. CDR3 nucleotides: TGTGCCAGCAGCATTACGGGACCGGCGAACACCGGGGAGCTGTTTTTT.

This sequence joins TRBV10-2 and TRBJ2-4; no reliable D call. Germline CDR1 is WSHSY and CDR2 is SAAADI. The CDR3 is made up of 13 amino acids. V lost 4 bases to trimming and J lost 7 bases, with 11 bases between them. CDR3 protein: CASSVGNENIQYF. CDR3 coding DNA: TGCGCCAGCAGTGTAGGGAACGAGAACATTCAGTACTTC.

This clone was counted between two and nine times. The V call is TRBV27, the J call TRBJ2-7; no clear D. Deletions cut 4 bases from V and 5 bases from J, with 0 bases between. Germline V lookup: CDR1 MNHEY, CDR2 SMNVEV (reference sequence). The CDR3 consists of 9 residues. The CDR3 nucleotides read TGTGCCAGCAGTTACGAGCAGTACTTC. Translating it yields CASSYEQYF.

V gene TRBV7-2 combines with J gene TRBJ2-5; perhaps TRBD2 as D (7 bases). Germline lookup yields CDR1 SGHTA and CDR2 FQGNSA. CDR3 length equals 16 residues. Trimming cost V 5 bases and J 2 bases, with 18 bases left between them. The CDR3 spells CASSPLGRGAQETQYF. The CDR3 DNA sequence: TGTGCCAGCAGCCCACTCGGTCGGGGGGCACAAGAGACCCAGTACTTC.

The V gene is TRBV28, the J gene TRBJ1-6; no clear D. Looked up from germline, CDR1 is MDHEN and CDR2 is SYDVKM. The CDR3 is made up of 13 amino acids. Trimming shortened V by 4 bases and J by 7 bases, and 8 bases separated the two germline ends. The CDR3 coding sequence is TGTGCCAGCAGTTCCCCTATAAATTCACCCCTCCACTTT. Its protein product is CASSSPINSPLHF. Combining the CDR3 with reference TRBV28 and TRBJ1-6 gives the whole variable domain DVKVTQSSRYLVKRTGEKVFLECVQDMDHENMFWYRQDPGLGLRLIYFSYDVKMKEKGDIPEGYSVSREKKERFSLILESASTNQTSMYLCASSSPINSPLHFGNGTRLTVT.

V and J are TRBV4-2 and TRBJ2-7, with 10 positions matching TRBD1. This CDR3 is built from 15 residues. V trimming: 4 bases; J trimming: 7 bases; junction bases outside the gene matches: 10. Germline CDR1 reads LGHNA; CDR2 reads YNFKEQ. CDR3 DNA: TGTGCCAGCAGCCCCGGGACAGGGGCCTCTAGAGAGCAGTACTTC. It is translated as CASSPGTGASREQYF.

V is TRBV7-9 and J is TRBJ2-7; possibly TRBD1 for D (6 bases). V lost 5 bases to trimming and J lost 6 bases, with 17 bases between them. CDR1 is SEHNR, CDR2 FQNEAQ, per germline (reference sequence). The CDR3 is made up of 14 amino acids. CDR3 DNA sequence: TGTGCCAGCAGCCCACGGGACACTGCACCCGAGCAGTACTTC. Amino acids: CASSPRDTAPEQYF.

This clone was counted a few times. The chain carries TRBV6-1 and TRBJ1-5; possible D gene TRBD1, 6 bases. The length of the CDR3 is 16 residues. V lost 3 bases and J 0 bases, leaving 12 bases between the germline ends. CDR1 is MNHNS, CDR2 SASEGT, per germline. The CDR3 DNA follows: TGTGCCAGCAGTGAGCGAGGGGGGGCTAGCAATCAGCCCCAGCATTTT. It yields the protein CASSERGGASNQPQHF.

The J gene is TRBJ2-7, the V gene TRBV5-6; D gene ambiguous. Trimming stripped 3 bases from V and 1 base from J, with 11 bases between. Germline loops: CDR1 SGHDT, CDR2 YYEEEE. This CDR3 contains 14 residues. Here the CDR3 reads CASSSLDDSYEQYF. The DNA of the CDR3 is TGTGCCAGCAGCTCCTTAGACGATTCCTACGAGCAGTACTTC.

The V gene is TRBV6-1, the J gene TRBJ1-5; D unclear. The CDR3 is 13 amino acids. With 3 bases removed from V and 2 bases from J, the gap between germline ends came to 5 bases. From germline, CDR1 is MNHNS and CDR2 SASEGT. The CDR3 sequence: CASSDMGNQPQHF. CDR3 DNA sequence: TGTGCCAGCAGTGACATGGGCAATCAGCCCCAGCATTTT.

V usage is TRBV27 and J usage is TRBJ1-5; TRBD1 aligns across 10 bases. This CDR3 is built from 17 residues. From germline, CDR1 is MNHEY and CDR2 SMNVEV (reference sequence). The V segment lost 6 bases and the J segment 0 bases; nucleotides outside the gene matches: 8. CDR3: CASSLVGQGHSNQPQHF. The CDR3 region has the DNA TGTGCCAGCAGCCTCGTGGGACAGGGGCATAGCAATCAGCCCCAGCATTTT.

The CDR3 sequence: CSGGSGTGKRQPQHF. CDR3 coding DNA: TGCAGCGGGGGGTCCGGGACAGGGAAACGACAGCCCCAGCATTTT. The rearrangement links TRBV29-1 to TRBJ1-5; 9 bases agree with TRBD1. V shed 7 bases, J shed 7 bases, and the junction held 14 bases outside the gene matches. The CDR3 is made up of 15 amino acids. Germline CDR1 and CDR2: SQVTM and ANQGSEA.

The chain links TRBV5-1 to TRBJ2-1; 11 bases match TRBD2. The CDR3 length is 15 residues. From germline, CDR1 is SGHRS and CDR2 YFSETQ. Trimming removed 4 bases from V and 8 bases from J; junction bases left unmatched: 8. For the CDR3, the DNA is TGCGCCAGCAGCCTTAGCGGGGGGGCCTGGGATGAGCAGTTCTTC. This sequence encodes CASSLSGGAWDEQFF. The full variable domain, completed using reference TRBV5-1 and TRBJ2-1, is KAGVTQTPRYLIKTRGQQVTLSCSPISGHRSVSWYQQTPGQGLQFLFEYFSETQRNKGNFPGRFSGRQFSNSRSEMNVSTLELGDSALYLCASSLSGGAWDEQFFGPGTRLTVL.

The CDR3 protein is CASTSWRDHEQYF. The CDR3 coding sequence is TGTGCCAGCACCTCGTGGAGGGACCACGAGCAGTACTTC. This rearrangement joins TRBV7-9 to TRBJ2-7, with D maybe TRBD2 (6 bases). The germline CDR1 and CDR2 sequences are SEHNR and FQNEAQ (reference sequence). The CDR3 consists of 13 residues. Trimming removed 7 bases from V and 5 bases from J, with 15 bases in between.

V and J are TRBV10-2 and TRBJ1-2; D is possibly TRBD1 (6 bases). The CDR3 has 14 residues. Per germline, CDR1 WSHSY and CDR2 SAAADI. V lost 4 bases and J lost 8, with 17 bases in between. DNA of the CDR3: TGCGCCAGCAGTGGGGTGGGGGGGCTTGGAGGCTACACCTTC. The encoded protein is CASSGVGGLGGYTF.

DNA for the CDR3: TGTGCCAGAAGGCGGGGGGCGGATACGCAGTATTTT. Translation gives CARRRGADTQYF. The V call is TRBV2, the J call TRBJ2-3; 8 bases are shared with TRBD2. With 9 bases clipped from V and 6 bases from J, the junction kept 5 bases outside the gene matches. The germline gives CDR1 SNHLY, CDR2 FYNNEI. The CDR3 is 12 residues long.

This chain connects TRBV10-3 to TRBJ2-1; 10 bases fit TRBD2. The CDR3 runs to 16 residues. From germline, CDR1 is ENHRY and CDR2 SYGVKD. With 6 bases clipped from V and 6 bases from J, the junction kept 11 bases outside the gene matches. CDR3 coding DNA: TGTGCCATCAGCCTGCAGGAGAGCGGGAGGGGCAATGAGCAGTTCTTC. This translates into CAISLQESGRGNEQFF.

This clone was counted once. The V and J genes are TRBV21-1 and TRBJ2-3; TRBD1 was called by the table and not checked on the DNA. TRBV21-1 is recorded as a pseudogene. This CDR3 comprises 15 residues. CDR3 sequence: CASSPLRTGTDTQYF. The CDR3 DNA reads TGTGCCAGCAGCCCCCTCCGGACAGGCACAGATACGCAGTATTTT.